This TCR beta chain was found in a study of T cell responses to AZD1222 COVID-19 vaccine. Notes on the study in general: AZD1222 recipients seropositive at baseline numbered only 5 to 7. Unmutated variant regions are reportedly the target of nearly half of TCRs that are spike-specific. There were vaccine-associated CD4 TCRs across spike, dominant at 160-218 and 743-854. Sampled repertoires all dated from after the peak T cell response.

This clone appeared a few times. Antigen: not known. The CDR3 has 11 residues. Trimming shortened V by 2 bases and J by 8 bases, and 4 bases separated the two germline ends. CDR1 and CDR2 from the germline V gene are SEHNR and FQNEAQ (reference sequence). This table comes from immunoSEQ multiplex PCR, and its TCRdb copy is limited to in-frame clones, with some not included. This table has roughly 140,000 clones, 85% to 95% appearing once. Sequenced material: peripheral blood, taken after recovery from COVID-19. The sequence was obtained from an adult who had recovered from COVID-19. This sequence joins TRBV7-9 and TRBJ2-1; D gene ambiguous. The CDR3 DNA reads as TGTGCCAGCAGCTTATACCATGAGCAGTTCTTC. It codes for CASSLYHEQFF.